The sequence of this T cell receptor (beta chain) was determined in a study of CD8 T cell repertoires and HIV-1 epitope variants. Across the study: Separate wells received one of Twenty-five Gag or Nef variant peptides.

The data were produced by immunoSEQ multiplex PCR, yet TCRdb's version contains in-frame clones alone and is incomplete. The sample shows 80,000 to 95,000 clones, around 67% of them seen only once. V dropped 1 base and J dropped 3; count of bases not matched to a gene: 11. The CDR3 is 17 residues long. Looked up from germline, CDR1 is MDHEN and CDR2 is SYDVKM. Sequencing input: uncultured baseline CD8+ T cells from peripheral blood mononuclear cells (PBMCs). This sequence originates from a male donor with HIV. The rearrangement uses TRBV28 and TRBJ2-7; 8 positions match TRBD2. The CDR3 DNA sequence: TGTGCCAGCAGTTTATACGTGGGGGCGGGAGGACACTACGAGCAGTACTTC. Its protein is CASSLYVGAGGHYEQYF.